This TCR beta chain was captured by sequencing in a study of blood T cell repertoires in COVID-19. The CDR3 spans 17 residues. Germline CDR1 is SGHTA and CDR2 is FQGNSA. The V and J ends lost 5 bases and 2 bases respectively, with 20 bases between them. As processed by the authors: Estimates of nucleated cell counts were drawn from the amplification of reference gene primers. Only in-frame clones appear in the TCRdb table, and some are missing; sequencing was by immunoSEQ multiplex PCR. V, J and clone size were drawn from that table, and D and trimming were deduced from the DNA. Here the sample spans approximately 100,000 clones, around 94% being singletons. In this sample, this clone turned up once.

This sequence was found in a man aged 50-59 years with active COVID-19. The chain recombines TRBV7-2 with TRBJ2-3; D may be TRBD2 (5 bases). The material sequenced was peripheral blood. CDR3 sequence (DNA): TGTGCCAGCAGCCTTGGAGGTCCGTGGCAATCCACAGATACGCAGTATTTT. Its translation: CASSLGGPWQSTDTQYF.